What follows is one T cell receptor (beta chain) and its context. Its specific antigen is unknown. Per-base qualities were not stored, and no clone one base away is much larger. The data belong to a study of siplizumab effects on memory and regulatory T cells (dated by TCRdb to between 2018 and 2021). With respect to the entire study: The study looked at the effect of siplizumab, an anti-CD2 antibody, on alloreactive T-cell subsets in allogeneic mixed lymphocyte reactions made from human PBMCs.

Libraries were made using the immunoSEQ multiplex PCR assay. Each sample had about 10^5 TCR templates assayed by the deep sequencing platform. Genomic DNA extracted from sorted T cells was the material used for TCRbeta CDR3 sequencing. The authors' pipeline ran thus. The R programming language was used for the clonal analysis of the TCRbeta CDR3 data. Alloreactive CD4+ and CD8+ clones were identified by comparing unstimulated samples to CFSE-low samples taken after the reaction. Alloreactive CD4+ clones were assigned to regulatory or non-regulatory origin by matching sequences to sorted unstimulated Treg and non-Treg repertoires. The table comes from immuneACCESS by way of TCRdb, which keeps in-frame sequences with V and J called. Part of the clones is missing from these tables; in studies checked, under half for an unresolved V gene and the rest for unknown reasons. The DNA was the basis for D and trimming; V, J and clone size are from that table. The sample table shows about 87,000 clones, and 70% to 90% are seen once. Roughly 15% of the sample goes to the ten largest clones.

Study-wide conclusions, independent of this receptor: Greater diversity appeared to be present in unstimulated naive T cells than in memory T cells, and a substantial contribution to the alloresponse seemed to be made by naive cells. Because sequences at frequencies below about 10^-5 were poorly captured, only a minor fraction of alloreactive clones could be mapped back to unstimulated subsets. Of the alloreactive CD4+ clones that could be mapped, the Treg-derived share averaged about 67% with siplizumab compared with roughly 25% in control reactions. The cumulative frequency of alloreactive sequences that could be traced back to unstimulated CD4+ memory T cells was significantly reduced by siplizumab. No functional confirmation was obtained for the suppressive function of proliferating Tregs from siplizumab cultures. Roughly 75-95% of proliferating CD4+ or CD8+ clones could not be assigned a naive or memory phenotype.

TCRbeta CDR3 sequencing was performed on sorted unstimulated T cells and on proliferating T cells recovered from mixed lymphocyte reactions. Fresh whole blood from 9 to 11 HLA-typed healthy donors was used as the source from which PBMCs were isolated. Relative to germline, V is 1 base shorter and J is 6 bases shorter, with 15 bases between their ends. The CDR3 runs 15 amino acids, cysteine and phenylalanine included. The only DNA kept is the CDR3, 45 bases in frame from the first base. According to the germline V gene, CDR1 reads LGHNT and CDR2 reads FRNRAP. Specimen: CD4+ T cells sorted from blood. Here the chain combines TRBV12-5 and TRBJ1-1; a tentative D call is TRBD1 (5 bases match). The clonotype originates from a human donor in good health. The DNA sequence follows: TGTGCTAGTGGTTTGGAGGGACCTAGCCTCCCTGAAGCTTTCTTT. This gives the protein CASGLEGPSLPEAFF.